This entry concerns a single TCR beta chain. Other DNA variants within this sample encode the same CDR3. Naive CD8 cells were CD45RO-negative, positively selected for CCR7, excluding terminally differentiated effector memory CD45RA+ cells. The source of the sample is a study of shared clonotypes between healthy human individuals. The wider study: CD4 naive and CD4 memory each took three plates per donor, while CD8 naive took two and CD8 memory one.

Sequencing was performed with immunoSEQ multiplex PCR; in TCRdb, only in-frame clones are kept and a portion is missing. This sample carries 2 million or so clones, about 94% of them seen once, and the ten largest clones take 0.9% to 1.4%. This clonotype originated in a man aged 18 to 29 in good health. Sequencing was done on a sample of naive CD8+ T cells sorted from blood.

CDR3 protein: CASSFSAAYEQYF. As DNA, the CDR3 is TGCGCCAGCAGCTTTTCAGCCGCCTACGAGCAGTACTTC. The rearrangement joins TRBV5-1 to TRBJ2-7; D unresolved. CDR1 and CDR2 (germline): SGHRS, YFSETQ. The CDR3 covers 13 residues. V lost 2 bases, J lost 2 bases, and 8 bases lay in between.